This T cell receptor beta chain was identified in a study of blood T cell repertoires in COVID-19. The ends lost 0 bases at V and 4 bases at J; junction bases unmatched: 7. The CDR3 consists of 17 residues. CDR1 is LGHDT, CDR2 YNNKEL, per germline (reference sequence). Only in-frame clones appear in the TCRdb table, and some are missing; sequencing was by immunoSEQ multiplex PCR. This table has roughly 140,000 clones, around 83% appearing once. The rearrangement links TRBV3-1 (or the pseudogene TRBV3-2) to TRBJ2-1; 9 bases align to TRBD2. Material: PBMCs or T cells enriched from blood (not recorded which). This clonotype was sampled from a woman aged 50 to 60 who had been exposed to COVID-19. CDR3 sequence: CASSQDLAGDRYNEQFF. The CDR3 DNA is TGTGCCAGCAGCCAAGATTTAGCGGGAGATAGGTACAATGAGCAGTTCTTC.